The 15 T cell receptor beta chains below all came from one sample that was sequenced in a study of control samples from healthy donors and cancer patients. Here immunoSEQ multiplex PCR was the method, and the copy in TCRdb shows in-frame clones only, minus some. Among roughly 100,000 clones listed, roughly 89% were seen once. Sample: blood. These receptor sequences come from a human donor in good health. The donor label of this sample is uncertain.

This chain joins TRBV6-2 or TRBV6-3 and TRBJ1-1; 8 nucleotides align to TRBD1. Germline CDR1 is MNHEY and CDR2 is SVGEGT. With 6 bases clipped from V and 1 base from J, the junction kept 16 bases outside the gene matches. This CDR3 spans 18 amino acids. CDR3 residues: CASSPSFPGGGPNTEAFF. The CDR3 DNA sequence: TGTGCCAGCAGCCCTTCTTTCCCAGGGGGCGGCCCGAACACTGAAGCTTTCTTT.

This chain joins TRBV10-3 and TRBJ1-2; weak D call: TRBD1 (6 bases). Trimming cost V 7 bases and J 2 bases, with 11 bases left between them. Looked up from germline, CDR1 is ENHRY and CDR2 is SYGVKD. The length of the CDR3 is 13 residues. CDR3 in amino acids: CAINKGQNYGYTF. For the CDR3, the DNA is TGTGCCATCAACAAGGGACAAAACTATGGCTACACCTTC.

This chain links TRBV28 with TRBJ1-4, with D maybe TRBD1 (5 bases). The CDR3 is 15 amino acids. Germline V gene data show CDR1 as MDHEN and CDR2 as SYDVKM. The V gene lost 8 bases and the J gene lost 5 bases, with 18 bases spanning the gap. CDR3 DNA: TGTGCCAGCCTGCCGACAGTACGGAAAAATGAAAAACTGTTTTTT. It encodes CASLPTVRKNEKLFF.

The chain employs TRBV7-8 and TRBJ1-6; D is possibly TRBD1 (6 bases). Per the germline V gene, CDR1 is SGHVS and CDR2 is FQNEAQ. The V and J ends lost 5 bases and 14 bases respectively, with 19 bases between them. This CDR3 has 14 residues. CDR3 sequence: CASSSGQSPGALHF. The CDR3 nucleotides are TGTGCCAGCAGCAGCGGACAGTCCCCGGGGGCCCTCCACTTT. Complete variable domain (other parts from reference TRBV7-8 and TRBJ1-6): GAGVSQSPRYKVAKRGQDVALRCDPISGHVSLFWYQQALGQGPEFLTYFQNEAQLDKSGLPSDRFFAERPEGSVSTLKIQRTQQEDSAVYLCASSSGQSPGALHFGNGTRLTVT.

The chain joins TRBV5-5 to TRBJ2-7; 8 bases align to TRBD1. The CDR3 length is 14 residues. V lost 5 bases and J lost 5; bases outside the gene matches: 9. CDR1 is SGHKS, CDR2 YYEKEE, per germline (reference sequence). Here the CDR3 reads CASSHRTGSHEQYF. DNA of the CDR3: TGTGCCAGCAGTCATAGGACAGGGTCCCACGAGCAGTACTTC. The full variable domain, its missing parts supplied by reference TRBV5-5 and TRBJ2-7, is DAGVTQSPTHLIKTRGQQVTLRCSPISGHKSVSWYQQVLGQGPQFIFQYYEKEERGRGNFPDRFSARQFPNYSSELNVNALLLGDSALYLCASSHRTGSHEQYFGPGTRLTVT.

This clone was picked up one time. The V gene is TRBV7-9, the J gene TRBJ1-6; D call uncertain. Trimming took 7 bases from V and 7 from J, leaving 14 bases between them. The CDR3 sequence is 14 residues long. Per the germline V gene, CDR1 is SEHNR and CDR2 is FQNEAQ (reference sequence). The CDR3, as DNA: TGTGCCAGCACTAAGACGGGCACCAATTCACCCCTCCACTTT. Translating it yields CASTKTGTNSPLHF.

The V gene is TRBV2, the J gene TRBJ1-5; no clear D gene. The V gene's germline CDR1 is SNHLY and CDR2 FYNNEI. V lost 1 base and J lost 9, with 16 bases in between. CDR3 length: 15 amino acids. CDR3 nucleotide sequence: TGTGCCAGCAGTGAAGGTGGCCTGGGATTTTCGCCCCAGCATTTT. Protein: CASSEGGLGFSPQHF.

The genes are TRBV5-4 and TRBJ1-1, with a possible D match to TRBD1 (5 bases). Looked up from germline, CDR1 is SGHNT and CDR2 is YYREEE (reference sequence). V was trimmed by 5 bases and J by 1 base, leaving 15 bases between them. There are 15 residues in the CDR3. Here the CDR3 DNA reads TGTGCCAGCAGGAGTAGGGACGGCCGGAACACTGAAGCTTTCTTT. It translates to CASRSRDGRNTEAFF.

The V and J genes are TRBV5-1 and TRBJ1-5; D perhaps matches TRBD1 (6 bases). Trimming left V 5 bases short and J 5 bases short, with 14 bases between. The CDR3 totals 14 residues. Germline-derived CDR1 and CDR2 are SGHRS and YFSETQ. The CDR3 is CASSMDSRHQPQHF. In nucleotides, the CDR3 is TGCGCCAGCAGTATGGACAGCCGACATCAGCCCCAGCATTTT.

This chain links TRBV7-2 with TRBJ1-6; 8 nucleotides line up with TRBD1. Germline lookup yields CDR1 SGHTA and CDR2 FQGNSA. The CDR3 has 17 residues. Losses at the gene ends were 5 bases for V and 5 bases for J; bases not matched to a gene: 11. The CDR3 DNA follows: TGTGCCAGCAGCGGACGGGGCATACAGGGGGATAATTCACCCCTCCACTTT. Amino acids: CASSGRGIQGDNSPLHF.

The V gene is TRBV18, the J gene TRBJ1-1, with TRBD1 as a possible D gene (5 bases). CDR1 and CDR2 from the germline V gene are KGHSH and LQKENI. The CDR3 is 15 residues long. The V end was cut by 3 bases, the J end by 3 bases, with 14 bases between. As DNA, the CDR3 is TGTGCCAGCTCACCCCGGGAGCGAGGGGACACTGAAGCTTTCTTT. It encodes CASSPRERGDTEAFF.

The rearrangement uses TRBV4-1 and TRBJ1-4; no reliable D call. Trimming took 4 bases from V and 5 from J, leaving 5 bases between them. Germline V CDR1 and CDR2: MGHRA, YSYEKL. The CDR3 covers 12 residues. The CDR3, as DNA: TGCGCCAGCAGCCGGGGAAATGAAAAACTGTTTTTT. Protein: CASSRGNEKLFF.

This clone was counted a single time. This chain uses TRBV11-3 with TRBJ2-5; D tentatively reads TRBD1 or TRBD2 (5 bases each). This CDR3 has 15 residues. V lost 4 bases and J lost 2, with 14 bases in between. Germline CDR1 SGHNT, CDR2 YENEEA. The CDR3 DNA follows: TGTGCCAGCAGCTCCAGCGCTTGGGGGCAAGAGACCCAGTACTTC. Its translation: CASSSSAWGQETQYF.

CDR3: CATSFSSFDEQFF. The CDR3, as DNA: TGTGCCACCAGTTTCTCTTCTTTCGATGAGCAGTTCTTC. J is TRBJ2-1 and V is TRBV24-1; D gene ambiguous. Germline V CDR1 and CDR2: KGHDR, SFDVKD. Deletions cut 6 bases from V and 8 bases from J, with 13 bases between. The CDR3 totals 13 residues.

This chain uses TRBV11-2 with TRBJ2-3, with TRBD2 matching 14 bases. Trimming took 2 bases from V and 5 from J; bases not matched to a gene: 3. Germline CDR1 reads SGHAT; CDR2 reads FQNNGV. The CDR3 contains 16 residues. This chain's CDR3 is CASSLRTSGGIDTQYF. In DNA form, the CDR3 reads TGTGCCAGCAGCTTAAGGACTAGCGGGGGGATAGATACGCAGTATTTT.